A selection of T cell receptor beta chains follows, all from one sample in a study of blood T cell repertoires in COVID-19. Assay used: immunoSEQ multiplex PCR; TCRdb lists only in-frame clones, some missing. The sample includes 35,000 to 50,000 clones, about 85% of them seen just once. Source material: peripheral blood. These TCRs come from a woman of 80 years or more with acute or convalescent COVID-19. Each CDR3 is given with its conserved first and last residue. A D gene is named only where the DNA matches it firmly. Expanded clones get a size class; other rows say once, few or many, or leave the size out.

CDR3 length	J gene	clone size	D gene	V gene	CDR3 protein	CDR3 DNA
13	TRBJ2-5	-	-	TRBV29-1	CSVLRSGSETQYF	TGCAGCGTTTTACGTAGCGGTTCCGAGACCCAGTACTTC
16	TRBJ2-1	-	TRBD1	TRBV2	CASSDSDRGYYNEQFF	TGTGCCAGCAGTGATTCGGACAGGGGATACTACAATGAGCAGTTCTTC
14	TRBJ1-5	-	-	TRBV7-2	CASSLDSNNQPQHF	TGTGCCAGCAGCTTAGACAGCAACAATCAGCCCCAGCATTTT
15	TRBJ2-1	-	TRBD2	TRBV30	CAWSVTSGAYNEQFF	TGTGCCTGGAGTGTAACTAGCGGGGCCTACAATGAGCAGTTCTTC
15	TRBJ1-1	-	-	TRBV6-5	CASSYGGTVNTEAFF	TGTGCCAGCAGTTACGGAGGGACGGTGAACACTGAAGCTTTCTTT
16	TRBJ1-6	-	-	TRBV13	CASSLARGAGNSPLHF	TGTGCCAGCAGCTTAGCCCGGGGGGCCGGTAATTCACCCCTCCACTTT
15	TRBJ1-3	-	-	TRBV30	CAWTIGQLSGNTIYF	TGTGCCTGGACAATAGGACAGCTCTCTGGAAACACCATATATTTT
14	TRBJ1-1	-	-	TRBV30	CAWGSGPLNTEAFF	TGTGCCTGGGGGAGCGGACCCTTGAACACTGAAGCTTTCTTT
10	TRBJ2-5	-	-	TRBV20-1	CSARGETQYF	TGCAGTGCCCGGGGGGAGACCCAGTACTTC
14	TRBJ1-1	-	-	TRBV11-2	CASSLSGVNTEAFF	TGTGCCAGCAGCTTATCCGGGGTGAACACTGAAGCTTTCTTT
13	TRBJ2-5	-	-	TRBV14	CASSGQLGETQYF	TGTGCCAGCAGCGGACAGTTAGGAGAGACCCAGTACTTC
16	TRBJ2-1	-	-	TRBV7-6	CASSLAAGETINEQFF	TGTGCCAGCAGCTTAGCAGCAGGGGAAACTATCAATGAGCAGTTCTTC
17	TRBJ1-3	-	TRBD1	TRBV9	CASSVTWTGSSGNTIYF	TGTGCCAGCAGCGTAACGTGGACAGGTTCCTCTGGAAACACCATATATTTT
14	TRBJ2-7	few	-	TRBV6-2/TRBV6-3	CASSTQGLSYEQYF	TGTGCCAGCAGTACCCAGGGACTTTCCTACGAGCAGTACTTC
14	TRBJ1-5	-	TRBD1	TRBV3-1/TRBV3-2	CASSHGQARQPQHF	TGTGCCAGCAGCCACGGACAGGCCAGACAGCCCCAGCATTTT
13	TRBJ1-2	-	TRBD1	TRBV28	CASREQGAIGYTF	TGTGCCAGCAGGGAACAGGGGGCAATTGGCTACACCTTC
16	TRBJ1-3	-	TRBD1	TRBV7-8	CASSKTTGHSGNTIYF	TGTGCCAGCAGCAAAACGACAGGGCACTCTGGAAACACCATATATTTT
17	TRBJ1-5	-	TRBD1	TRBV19	CASSMEGASHSNQPQHF	TGTGCCAGTAGTATGGAGGGGGCAAGTCATAGCAATCAGCCCCAGCATTTT
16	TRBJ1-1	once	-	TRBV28	CASSGWGTGPNTEAFF	TGTGCCAGCAGTGGCTGGGGCACAGGGCCGAACACTGAAGCTTTCTTT
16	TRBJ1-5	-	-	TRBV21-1	CASSTTRQGSHQPQHF	TGTGCCAGCAGCACCACTCGACAGGGGTCCCATCAGCCCCAGCATTTT
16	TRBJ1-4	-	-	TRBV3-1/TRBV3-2	CASSQETSGSNEKLFF	TGTGCCAGCAGCCAAGAAACAAGTGGCTCTAATGAAAAACTGTTTTTT
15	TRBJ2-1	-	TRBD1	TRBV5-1	CASSLALNRGREQFF	TGCGCCAGCAGCTTGGCCTTGAACAGGGGGCGTGAGCAGTTCTTC
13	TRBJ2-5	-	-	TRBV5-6	CASSLQGQETQYF	TGTGCCAGCAGCTTGCAGGGGCAAGAGACCCAGTACTTC
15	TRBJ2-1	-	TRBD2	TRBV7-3	CASSPGTSGLNEQFF	TGTGCCAGCAGCCCCGGGACTAGCGGACTAAATGAGCAGTTCTTC
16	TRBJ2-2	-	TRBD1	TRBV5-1	CASSLSGTANTGELFF	TGCGCCAGCAGCTTGTCGGGGACAGCGAACACCGGGGAGCTGTTTTTT
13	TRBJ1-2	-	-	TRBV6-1	CASSDPPPYGYTF	TGTGCCAGCAGTGACCCCCCCCCGTATGGCTACACCTTC
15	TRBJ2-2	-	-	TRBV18	CASSPQGNRGGELFF	TGTGCCAGCTCACCACAGGGGAATCGAGGCGGGGAGCTGTTTTTT
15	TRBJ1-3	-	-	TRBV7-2	CASSLAGGGEGTIYF	TGTGCCAGCAGCTTAGCCGGCGGGGGGGAAGGCACCATATATTTT
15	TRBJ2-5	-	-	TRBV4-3	CASSQGVSARETQYF	TGCGCCAGCAGCCAAGGGGTTTCAGCGCGTGAGACCCAGTACTTC
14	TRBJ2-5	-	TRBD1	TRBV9	CASSLGQGQETQYF	TGTGCCAGCAGCTTAGGACAGGGCCAGGAGACCCAGTACTTC
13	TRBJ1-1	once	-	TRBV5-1	CASSSEIRTEAFF	TGCGCCAGCAGCTCCGAGATACGCACGGAAGCTTTCTTT
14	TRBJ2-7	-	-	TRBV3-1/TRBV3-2	CASSRGPRSYEQYF	TGTGCCAGCAGTCGAGGGCCCCGTTCCTACGAGCAGTACTTC
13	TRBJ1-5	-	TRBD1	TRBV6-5	CAAWTGGNQPQHF	TGTGCCGCCTGGACAGGGGGCAACCAGCCCCAGCATTTT
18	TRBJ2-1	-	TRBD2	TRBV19	CASSIQREGRGRYNEQFF	TGTGCCAGTAGTATACAAAGGGAGGGGAGGGGTAGGTACAATGAGCAGTTCTTC
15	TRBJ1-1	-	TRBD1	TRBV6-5	CASSSWTGGDTEAFF	TGTGCCAGCAGTTCTTGGACAGGGGGTGACACTGAAGCTTTCTTT
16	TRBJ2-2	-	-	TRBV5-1	CASSLVRTANTGELFF	TGCGCCAGCAGCTTAGTCAGAACAGCAAACACCGGGGAGCTGTTTTTT